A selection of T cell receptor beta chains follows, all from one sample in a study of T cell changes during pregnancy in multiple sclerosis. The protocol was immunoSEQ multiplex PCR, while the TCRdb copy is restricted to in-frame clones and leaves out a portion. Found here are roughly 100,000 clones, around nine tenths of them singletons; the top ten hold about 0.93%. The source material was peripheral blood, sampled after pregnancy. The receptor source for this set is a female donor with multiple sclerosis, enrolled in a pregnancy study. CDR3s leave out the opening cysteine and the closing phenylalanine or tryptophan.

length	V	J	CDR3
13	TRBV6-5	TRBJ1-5	ASSYSKQGGQPQH
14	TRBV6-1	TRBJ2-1	ASSEGGLDGYNEQF
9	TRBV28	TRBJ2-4	ASRGLNIQY
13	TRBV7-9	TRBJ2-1	ASSPQTTSYNEQF
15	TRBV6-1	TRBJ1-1	ASSERMAGGVNTEAF
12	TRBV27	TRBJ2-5	ASSFSQGQETQY
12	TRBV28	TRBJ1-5	ASSSQRGTQPQH
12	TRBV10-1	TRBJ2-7	ASNEFGQGYEQY
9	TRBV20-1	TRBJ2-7	SARDTYEQY
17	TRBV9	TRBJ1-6	ASSVEGQGKIMDNSPLH
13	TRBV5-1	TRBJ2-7	ASSLVQGATYEQY
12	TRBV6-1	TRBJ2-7	ASSLLAGVYEQY
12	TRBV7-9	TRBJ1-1	ASSPATMNTEAF
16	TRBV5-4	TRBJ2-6	ASSPYGTSSSGANVLT
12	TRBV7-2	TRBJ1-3	ASSLLNSGNTIY
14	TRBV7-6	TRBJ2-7	ASSLVGGGNLYEQY
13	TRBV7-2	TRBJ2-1	ASSLAGQENNEQF
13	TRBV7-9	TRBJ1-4	ASSLAGGTNEKLF
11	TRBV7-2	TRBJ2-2	ASSYGLTGELF
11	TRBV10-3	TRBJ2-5	AITSGSQETQY
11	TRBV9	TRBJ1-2	ASGGTENYGYT
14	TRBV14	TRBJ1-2	ASSQVRDRGDYGYT
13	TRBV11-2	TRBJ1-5	ASSLVLGANQPQH
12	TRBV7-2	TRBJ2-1	ASSLRLGANEQF
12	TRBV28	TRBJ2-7	ASSLILRAGEQY
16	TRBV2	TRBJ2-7	ASLPSGGVSGRAGEQY
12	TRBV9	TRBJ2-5	ASSFRPGRETQY
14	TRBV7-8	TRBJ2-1	ASSLSIIARNNEQF
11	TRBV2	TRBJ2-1	ASSVLEMNEQF
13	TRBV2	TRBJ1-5	ASSVTGASNQPQH
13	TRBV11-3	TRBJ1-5	ASSTGQGFWQPQH
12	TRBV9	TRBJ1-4	ASSVAGSNEKLF
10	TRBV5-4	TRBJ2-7	ASSILTYEQY
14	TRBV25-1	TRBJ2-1	ASTRGVGGPYNEQF
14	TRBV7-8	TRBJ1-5	ASSWGGSFSHQPQH
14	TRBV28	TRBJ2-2	ASSFRGTYNTGELF
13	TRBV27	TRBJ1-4	ASRRGGVRLEKLF
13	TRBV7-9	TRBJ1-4	ASGKRAGSNEKLF
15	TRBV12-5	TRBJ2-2	ASGLVIGPGNTGELF
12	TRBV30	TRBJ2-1	AWSVGSGYNEQF
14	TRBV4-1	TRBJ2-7	ASSQDLPSSRYEQY
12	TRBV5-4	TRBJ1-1	ASSRAGVNTEAF
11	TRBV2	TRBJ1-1	ASTGQGETEAF
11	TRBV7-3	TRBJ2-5	ASSPPAGETQY
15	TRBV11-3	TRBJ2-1	ASSLGQGAGGYNEQF
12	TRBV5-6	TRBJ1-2	ASSSGGPGGGYT
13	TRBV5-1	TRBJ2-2	ASSLDREGTGELF
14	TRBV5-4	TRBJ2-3	ASRFSGGPTTDTQY
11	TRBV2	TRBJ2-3	ASSDHRGNTQY
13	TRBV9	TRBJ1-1	ASSVGDFKHTEAF
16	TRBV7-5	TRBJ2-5	VRSLRPRDSGRGETQY